Below are 32 T cell receptor beta chains sequenced from a single sample in a study of technical replicates of blood from a handful of donors (dated by TCRdb to about 2017). Library preparation employed the immunoSEQ multiplex PCR assay. TCRdb retrieved this table from immuneACCESS and kept in-frame rearrangements only. Not all clones are present; in checked studies, unresolved V genes account for under half, and no reason is known for the remainder. The sample table shows about 68,000 clones, and 95% to 97% are seen once. About 0.24% of the sample goes to the ten largest clones. Sequenced material: T cells isolated from PBMCs. The receptors originated from a human donor in good health.

This clone was seen only once. This rearrangement joins TRBV7-9 to TRBJ1-1, with a possible D match to TRBD1 (5 bases). Between the trimmed V and J ends, which lost 5 bases and 1 base, there was a span of 8 bases. The germline gives CDR1 SEHNR, CDR2 FQNEAQ (reference sequence). The CDR3 sequence is 13 residues long. The CDR3 reads CASSPQGNTEAFF. In nucleotides, the CDR3 is TGTGCCAGCAGCCCTCAGGGGAACACTGAAGCTTTCTTT.

The gene calls are TRBV10-3 and TRBJ2-3, with D unclear. The V end lost 8 bases, the J end lost 2 bases, and 17 bases lay between the germline ends. Looked up from germline, CDR1 is ENHRY and CDR2 is SYGVKD. The CDR3 length is 15 residues. The CDR3 DNA reads as TGTGCCATCGCGCAAGTCTCGGGTCCCACAGATACGCAGTATTTT. It is translated as CAIAQVSGPTDTQYF.

The rearrangement joins TRBV7-2 to TRBJ1-1, with 8 nucleotides matching TRBD1. Germline CDR1 is SGHTA and CDR2 is FQGNSA. V gave up 6 bases and J gave up 4 bases; unmatched junction bases: 4. The CDR3 runs 13 residues. CDR3 in amino acids: CASSHTGGTEAFF. The CDR3 bases are TGTGCCAGCAGTCATACAGGGGGCACTGAAGCTTTCTTT.

The rearrangement links TRBV9 to TRBJ2-1; TRBD2 aligns across 9 bases. The germline gives CDR1 SGDLS, CDR2 YYNGEE. This CDR3 spans 17 amino acids. V shed 3 bases and J 0 bases; nucleotides not matched to a gene: 7. The CDR3 reads CASSDPLAGNSYNEQFF. Here the CDR3 DNA reads TGTGCCAGCAGCGATCCCCTAGCGGGGAACTCCTACAATGAGCAGTTCTTC. The whole variable domain, filled in from reference TRBV9 and TRBJ2-1, reads DSGVTQTPKHLITATGQRVTLRCSPRSGDLSVYWYQQSLDQGLQFLIQYYNGEERAKGNILERFSAQQFPDLHSELNLSSLELGDSALYFCASSDPLAGNSYNEQFFGPGTRLTVL.

The rearrangement joins TRBV4-1 to TRBJ2-7, with 9 bases identical to TRBD2. V dropped 11 bases and J dropped 2; count of bases not matched to a gene: 10. CDR3 length equals 14 residues. Germline V gene data show CDR1 as MGHRA and CDR2 as YSYEKL. The CDR3 region is CASKVAGGTYEQYF. CDR3 in DNA: TGCGCCTCTAAGGTGGCGGGAGGGACCTACGAGCAGTACTTC.

The chain employs TRBV28 and TRBJ1-4, with D unresolved. Trimming stripped 6 bases from V and 4 bases from J, with 12 bases between. CDR1 and CDR2 (germline): MDHEN, SYDVKM. The CDR3 is 14 residues long. DNA for the CDR3: TGTGCCAGCAGGTCTTACAGTATTAATGAAAAACTGTTTTTT. Translation gives CASRSYSINEKLFF. The whole variable domain, filled in from reference TRBV28 and TRBJ1-4, reads DVKVTQSSRYLVKRTGEKVFLECVQDMDHENMFWYRQDPGLGLRLIYFSYDVKMKEKGDIPEGYSVSREKKERFSLILESASTNQTSMYLCASRSYSINEKLFFGSGTQLSVL.

This clone has just one count. The V and J genes are TRBV6-1 and TRBJ1-2; D possibly corresponds to TRBD1 (5 bases). Germline CDR1 reads MNHNS; CDR2 reads SASEGT. The CDR3 is made up of 13 amino acids. V shed 3 bases and J shed 4 bases, with 9 bases lying between them. CDR3 in amino acids: CASSEGPSYGYTF. CDR3 DNA: TGTGCCAGCAGTGAGGGGCCCTCCTATGGCTACACCTTC.

The J gene is TRBJ2-7, the V gene TRBV7-6; D not resolved. V was trimmed by 2 bases and J by 3 bases, leaving 20 bases between them. CDR1 and CDR2 from the germline V gene are SGHVS and FNYEAQ. CDR3 length: 17 residues. As DNA, the CDR3 is TGTGCCAGCAGCTTAACTTTGAACAGTTCCTGTTACTACGAGCAGTACTTC. Translation gives CASSLTLNSSCYYEQYF.

This chain connects TRBV9 to TRBJ1-2; possibly TRBD1 for D (5 bases). Per germline, CDR1 SGDLS and CDR2 YYNGEE. Deletions cut 2 bases from V and 5 bases from J, with 19 bases between. CDR3 length: 16 amino acids. CDR3 residues: CASSVSQGHKGYGYTF. DNA of the CDR3: TGTGCCAGCAGCGTGTCTCAAGGACATAAGGGGTATGGCTACACCTTC.

This rearrangement joins TRBV18 to TRBJ1-2, with unresolved D. Deletions cut 6 bases from V and 2 bases from J, with 10 bases between. The CDR3 length is 13 residues. CDR1 and CDR2 (germline): KGHSH, LQKENI. The chain's CDR3 is CASSQEGNYGYTF. The CDR3 DNA follows: TGTGCCAGCTCTCAAGAGGGAAACTATGGCTACACCTTC. The whole variable domain, remainder taken from reference TRBV18 and TRBJ1-2, is NAGVMQNPRHLVRRRGQEARLRCSPMKGHSHVYWYRQLPEEGLKFMVYLQKENIIDESGMPKERFSAEFPKEGPSILRIQQVVRGDSAAYFCASSQEGNYGYTFGSGTRLTVV.

This rearrangement joins TRBV29-1 to TRBJ2-5, with 8 bases that match TRBD2. Trimming at V came to 3 bases and at J to 5 bases, leaving 20 bases not matched to a gene. CDR1 and CDR2 (germline): SQVTM, ANQGSEA. The CDR3 has 18 amino acids. The CDR3 nucleotides are TGCAGCGTTGATGGGGGCCCCCGGAGCGGGAGAGTTCTTGAGACCCAGTACTTC. This codes for CSVDGGPRSGRVLETQYF.

This rearrangement joins TRBV5-1 to TRBJ2-1; 9 bases match TRBD2. Germline CDR1 is SGHRS and CDR2 is YFSETQ. CDR3 length: 15 residues. The J segment lost 7 bases and the V segment lost 3 bases, leaving 8 bases of the junction unmatched. The CDR3 DNA sequence: TGCGCCAGCAGCTCAGGGAGCGGGAGGTCTAATGAGCAGTTCTTC. It is translated as CASSSGSGRSNEQFF. The complete variable domain, with remaining parts taken from reference TRBV5-1 and TRBJ2-1, reads KAGVTQTPRYLIKTRGQQVTLSCSPISGHRSVSWYQQTPGQGLQFLFEYFSETQRNKGNFPGRFSGRQFSNSRSEMNVSTLELGDSALYLCASSSGSGRSNEQFFGPGTRLTVL.

The sample holds one count of this clone. The chain is built from TRBV9 and TRBJ1-3; TRBD1 matches at 8 bases. V dropped 3 bases and J dropped 4; count of bases not matched to a gene: 12. The CDR3 is made up of 17 amino acids. CDR1 is SGDLS and CDR2 is YYNGEE in the germline V gene. The CDR3 DNA reads TGTGCCAGCAGCGCACACGGACAGGGAATGGGCGGAAACACCATATATTTT. Amino acids: CASSAHGQGMGGNTIYF.

The J gene is TRBJ2-7, the V gene TRBV6-4; 13 bases line up with TRBD2. Germline CDR1 reads MRHNA; CDR2 reads SNTAGT. Trimming took 10 bases from V and 5 from J; bases not matched to a gene: 5. The CDR3 is 13 residues long. The CDR3, as DNA: TGTGCCAACCGGACTAGCGGGAGTAACGAGCAGTACTTC. This translates into CANRTSGSNEQYF.

This clone was seen just once. The chain carries TRBV7-9 and TRBJ1-4, with 8 bases that match TRBD1. The CDR3 has 14 amino acids. Germline CDR1 reads SEHNR; CDR2 reads FQNEAQ (reference sequence). The trim removed 5 bases at V and 8 bases at J, leaving 7 bases unmatched. This CDR3 is CASSPRTGLEKLFF. Written as DNA, the CDR3 is TGTGCCAGCAGCCCCCGGACAGGGTTGGAAAAACTGTTTTTT.

The chain recombines TRBV6-5 with TRBJ2-7; 8 bases are a match to TRBD1. Trimming took 3 bases from V and 2 from J; bases not matched to a gene: 6. Germline V gene sequence: CDR1 MNHEY, CDR2 SVGAGI. This CDR3 has 15 residues. CDR3 region: CASSYGLQGAYEQYF. The CDR3 coding sequence is TGTGCCAGCAGTTATGGACTACAGGGGGCCTACGAGCAGTACTTC.

The gene calls are TRBV4-3 and TRBJ1-1, with D possibly matching TRBD1 (5 bases). CDR3 length: 14 amino acids. Deletions cut 4 bases from V and 4 bases from J, with 13 bases between. Germline V gene lookup returns CDR1 LGHNA and CDR2 YSLEER. The chain's CDR3 is CASSREVRGTEAFF. The CDR3 DNA reads as TGCGCCAGCAGCCGGGAGGTTAGGGGCACTGAAGCTTTCTTT.

The V call is TRBV9, the J call TRBJ2-5, with 11 positions matching TRBD2. The CDR3 is made up of 15 amino acids. The J segment lost 5 bases and the V segment lost 0 bases, leaving 3 bases of the junction unmatched. CDR1 SGDLS and CDR2 YYNGEE come from the germline V gene. The CDR3 DNA reads as TGTGCCAGCAGCGTAGTAGCGGGAGGGGGGGAGACCCAGTACTTC. Translation gives CASSVVAGGGETQYF.

This chain joins TRBV11-3 and TRBJ1-2, with D unresolved. V was pared by 0 bases and J by 4 bases, with 6 bases between. Germline V CDR1 and CDR2: SGHNT, YENEEA. CDR3 length: 13 residues. The CDR3 sequence: CASSLEGVYGYTF. The CDR3 nucleotides are TGTGCCAGCAGCTTAGAGGGAGTCTATGGCTACACCTTC.

The chain combines TRBV6-1 with TRBJ1-5; 9 bases agree with TRBD1. V trimming: 6 bases; J trimming: 2 bases; junction bases outside the gene matches: 2. This CDR3 is 14 amino acids long. Per the germline V gene, CDR1 is MNHNS and CDR2 is SASEGT. For the CDR3, the DNA is TGTGCCAGCAGGGGACAGGGTGGCAATCAGCCCCAGCATTTT. This codes for CASRGQGGNQPQHF.

The chain carries TRBV6-1 and TRBJ1-5, with TRBD1 matching over 7 bases. This CDR3 has 17 amino acids. The germline gives CDR1 MNHNS, CDR2 SASEGT. After removal of 0 bases from V and 4 bases from J, the junction contained 9 bases not matched to a gene. The CDR3: CASSEALYGDRNQPQHF. In DNA form, the CDR3 reads TGTGCCAGCAGTGAAGCGCTTTATGGGGACAGAAATCAGCCCCAGCATTTT.

V is TRBV6-5 and J is TRBJ2-5; D uncertain. The V gene's germline CDR1 is MNHEY and CDR2 SVGAGI. V was cut by 2 bases and J by 5 bases, with 12 bases left in between. The CDR3 runs 14 residues. The CDR3 DNA follows: TGTGCCAGCAGTTACCGAGGCGGATACGAGACCCAGTACTTC. Its protein product is CASSYRGGYETQYF.

The chain uses TRBV27 and TRBJ1-5; 9 bases fit TRBD1. The CDR3 runs 15 residues. V trimming: 5 bases; J trimming: 7 bases; junction bases outside the gene matches: 9. CDR1 MNHEY and CDR2 SMNVEV come from the germline V gene (reference sequence). The CDR3 protein is CASSLQGARGQPQHF. CDR3 nucleotide sequence: TGTGCCAGCAGTCTACAGGGGGCGCGGGGGCAGCCCCAGCATTTT.

The chain employs TRBV7-9 and TRBJ2-3, with TRBD1 as a possible D gene (5 bases). Germline assignment: CDR1 SEHNR and CDR2 FQNEAQ (reference sequence). The CDR3 sequence is 15 residues long. V was pared by 5 bases and J by 3 bases, with 15 bases between. CDR3 sequence: CASSPPRARTDTQYF. CDR3 sequence (DNA): TGTGCCAGCAGCCCCCCCAGGGCCAGGACAGATACGCAGTATTTT.

The chain joins TRBV12-5 to TRBJ2-6; weak D call: TRBD2 (6 bases). V was clipped by 3 bases and J by 1 base, with 13 bases between them. Germline V lookup: CDR1 LGHNT, CDR2 FRNRAP. The CDR3 is 17 residues long. The CDR3 loop reads CASGFRGTTSGANVLTF. The CDR3 nucleotides are TGTGCTAGTGGTTTCCGGGGGACGACATCTGGGGCCAACGTCCTGACTTTC.

V gene TRBV30 combines with J gene TRBJ2-7, with D unresolved. The CDR3 runs to 13 residues. With 1 base removed from V and 1 base from J, the gap between germline ends came to 8 bases. Germline V gene lookup returns CDR1 GTSNPN and CDR2 SVGIG (reference sequence). This chain's CDR3 is CAWSGGSSYEQYF. In DNA, the CDR3 is TGTGCCTGGAGTGGTGGCAGTTCCTACGAGCAGTACTTC.

CDR3 DNA: TGTGCCAGTAGTATAGCGGGAGAATCGGGCAATGAGCAGTTCTTC. It codes for CASSIAGESGNEQFF. This chain connects TRBV19 to TRBJ2-1; tentatively, D is TRBD2 (6 bases). This CDR3 region has 15 residues. Germline V gene data show CDR1 as LNHDA and CDR2 as SQIVND (reference sequence). V lost 1 base and J 6 bases, leaving 13 bases between the germline ends.

The chain carries TRBV9 and TRBJ2-3, with D possibly being TRBD2 (5 bases). Looked up from germline, CDR1 is SGDLS and CDR2 is YYNGEE. Trimming removed 4 bases from V and 0 bases from J, with 15 bases in between. The CDR3 contains 16 residues. The CDR3 spells CASSHSSLTSTDTQYF. CDR3 nucleotide sequence: TGTGCCAGCAGCCACTCTAGCTTGACTAGCACAGATACGCAGTATTTT.

The rearrangement joins TRBV2 to TRBJ1-2; D call uncertain. This CDR3 spans 11 amino acids. V was cut by 6 bases and J by 4 bases, with 6 bases left in between. CDR1 and CDR2 (germline): SNHLY, FYNNEI. CDR3 amino acids: CASRESYGYTF. The CDR3 DNA is TGTGCCAGCAGGGAGAGCTATGGCTACACCTTC.

The genes are TRBV7-9 and TRBJ1-1; weak D call: TRBD1 (6 bases). Trimming left V 5 bases short and J 4 bases short, with 17 bases between. Germline-derived CDR1 and CDR2 are SEHNR and FQNEAQ (reference sequence). This CDR3 is built from 15 residues. CDR3 DNA: TGTGCCAGCAGCCAGACACAGGGTCTAGTCACTGAAGCTTTCTTT. Translating gives CASSQTQGLVTEAFF.

The rearrangement links TRBV10-3 to TRBJ2-3, with D possibly TRBD1 on 5 matching bases. The CDR3 is 12 residues long. In germline, CDR1 is ENHRY, CDR2 SYGVKD. V was cut by 8 bases and J by 4 bases, with 10 bases left in between. The CDR3 reads CAISRAPDTQYF. The CDR3 DNA is TGTGCCATCTCCAGGGCCCCAGATACGCAGTATTTT.

The chain has TRBV25-1 and TRBJ2-5, with 8 bases lining up with TRBD1. The V gene end was trimmed by 8 bases and the J gene end by 5 bases; junction bases not matched to a gene: 16. This CDR3 has 16 residues. Germline values: CDR1 MGHDK, CDR2 SYGVNS. CDR3 amino acids: CASGVYRDRLGETQYF. The CDR3 DNA follows: TGTGCCAGCGGGGTATACCGGGACAGGTTAGGGGAGACCCAGTACTTC.